A single TCR beta chain is shown here with its context. Its antigen is unidentified. The repertoire was sequenced with immunoSEQ multiplex PCR; TCRdb's copy has only in-frame clones and lacks some. The sample lists about 28,000 clones; about 62% were seen once. The V gene's germline CDR1 is SQVTM and CDR2 ANQGSEA. This CDR3 is 12 amino acids long. The V end lost 6 bases, the J end lost 6 bases, and 11 bases lay between the germline ends. This record comes from a study of cytotoxic CD8 clonotypes in ibrutinib-treated CLL. Study-wide results and limits: Sustained-remission and progressing patients diverged in sampling times.

Extraction of around 2 micrograms of genomic DNA from cryopreserved PBMCs supplied material for TCR beta libraries. The input for sequencing was PBMCs, taken before ibrutinib treatment. The chain recombines TRBV29-1 with TRBJ1-4, with D unclear. The TCR originated in a human donor with chronic lymphocytic leukemia. CDR3 region: CSVGGPDEKLFF. CDR3 sequence (DNA): TGCAGCGTGGGTGGCCCAGATGAAAAACTGTTTTTT.